This TCR beta chain was sequenced for a study of vaccination and CD4 T cells after COVID-19. In the case of this clonotype: Its matching antigen is unknown.

The treatment is: roughly nine-day PBMC culture with coronavirus spike peptide pools or control peptides (ViraFEST assay). V lost 4 bases and J lost 4, with 16 bases in between. This CDR3 comprises 15 residues. From germline, CDR1 is SGHTA and CDR2 FQGNSA. The study sequenced cultured CD4+ T cell DNA using the Oncomine TCR Beta short-read assay. TCRdb re-called the PCR reads with MiXCR, one entry per CDR3 protein. There are around 21,000 distinct CDR3 sequences in the sample; about 52% occur only once, and about 7% lies in the top ten. The sequenced material came from CD4+ T cells from blood, cultured in vitro. This TCR was sampled from a human donor who had recovered from COVID-19. The chain employs TRBV7-2 and TRBJ2-5; weak D call: TRBD1 (5 bases). The CDR3 DNA follows: TGTGCCAGCAGCTCGGGCCCTCGCAGGGTAGAGACCCAGTACTTC. Protein sequence: CASSSGPRRVETQYF.